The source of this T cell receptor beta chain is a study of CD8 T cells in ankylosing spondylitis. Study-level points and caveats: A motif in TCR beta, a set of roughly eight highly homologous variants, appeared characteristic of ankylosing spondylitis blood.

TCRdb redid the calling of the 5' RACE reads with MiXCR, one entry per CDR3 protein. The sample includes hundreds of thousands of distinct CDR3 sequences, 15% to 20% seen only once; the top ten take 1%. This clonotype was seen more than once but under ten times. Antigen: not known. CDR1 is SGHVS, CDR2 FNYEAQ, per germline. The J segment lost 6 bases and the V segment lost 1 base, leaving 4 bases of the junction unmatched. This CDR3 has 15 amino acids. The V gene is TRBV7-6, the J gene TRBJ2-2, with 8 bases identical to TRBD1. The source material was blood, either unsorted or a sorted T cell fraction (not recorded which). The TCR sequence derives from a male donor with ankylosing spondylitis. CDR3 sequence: CASSLGMTGAGELFF. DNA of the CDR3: TGTGCCAGCAGCTTAGGGATGACAGGGGCCGGGGAGCTGTTTTTT.